These 13 T cell receptor beta chains were sequenced from one sample in a study of CD8 T cells in ankylosing spondylitis. TCRdb reanalysed the 5' RACE reads using MiXCR and keeps one entry per CDR3 protein. The sample carries some 270,000 distinct CDR3 sequences, 18% recorded once. The sequenced material came from blood, either unsorted or a sorted T cell fraction (not recorded which). All receptors come from a male donor with ankylosing spondylitis or in good health (not recorded which).

The V call is TRBV29-1, the J call TRBJ2-5; the D is unclear. CDR3 size: 16 residues. V lost 7 bases and J lost 1, with 22 bases in between. Germline assignment: CDR1 SQVTM and CDR2 ANQGSEA. DNA of the CDR3: TGCAGCGCCGTCCCCCTCCAAGAGCGTACCCAAGAGACCCAGTACTTC. Translation: CSAVPLQERTQETQYF.

This clonotype was seen more than once but under ten times. The chain has TRBV29-1 and TRBJ2-7, with D perhaps matching TRBD1 (5 bases). V lost 8 bases and J 3 bases, leaving 17 bases between the germline ends. The CDR3 length is 13 residues. CDR1 is SQVTM and CDR2 is ANQGSEA in the germline V gene. CDR3 protein: CSIVVGASYEQYF. The CDR3 coding sequence is TGCAGCATTGTCGTAGGGGCTAGCTACGAGCAGTACTTC.

This clonotype was recorded many times. The chain uses TRBV20-1 and TRBJ2-1, with TRBD2 matching over 11 bases. Germline V gene sequence: CDR1 DFQATT, CDR2 SNEGSKA (reference sequence). CDR3 length equals 16 residues. V trimming: 1 base; J trimming: 6 bases; junction bases outside the gene matches: 8. The CDR3 nucleotides are TGCAGTGCTAGAGGTCTTAGCGGGAGGGACTCCAATGAGCAGTTCTTC. Protein product: CSARGLSGRDSNEQFF.

The chain has TRBV4-3 and TRBJ2-7; D unclear. Per the germline V gene, CDR1 is LGHNA and CDR2 is YSLEER. The V and J ends lost 0 bases and 2 bases respectively, with 11 bases between them. The CDR3 runs 15 residues. In nucleotides, the CDR3 is TGCGCCAGCAGCCAAGATCAAGGCCGCACCTACGAGCAGTACTTC. Its translation is CASSQDQGRTYEQYF.

This rearrangement joins TRBV27 to TRBJ2-1; no definite D call. V dropped 2 bases and J dropped 6 bases, with 11 bases sitting between them. The germline V gene encodes CDR1 MNHEY and CDR2 SMNVEV (reference sequence). The CDR3 runs to 14 residues. The CDR3 bases are TGTGCCAGCAGTTTAAGCAGTTTGGGCAATGAGCAGTTCTTC. Protein sequence: CASSLSSLGNEQFF.

J is TRBJ2-2 and V is TRBV6-5; D remains ambiguous. The V and J ends lost 2 bases and 2 bases respectively, with 12 bases between them. The CDR3 has 16 amino acids. Germline V gene lookup returns CDR1 MNHEY and CDR2 SVGAGI. CDR3 bases: TGTGCCAGCAGTTACGAAGGGATCCATAACACCGGGGAGCTGTTTTTT. Translated, it gives CASSYEGIHNTGELFF.

The table lists this clonotype with a few counts. The chain couples TRBV28 to TRBJ2-1; 7 nucleotides align to TRBD1. The CDR3 has 14 residues. V lost 7 bases, J lost 8 bases, and 11 bases stayed unmatched. CDR1 is MDHEN, CDR2 SYDVKM, per germline. The CDR3 reads CASTTGTFGDEQFF. CDR3 DNA sequence: TGTGCCAGCACGACAGGGACGTTCGGCGATGAGCAGTTCTTC.

This clonotype was picked up a small number of times. This CDR3 is CSARDGGQVFPGELFF. In DNA form, the CDR3 reads TGCAGTGCTAGAGATGGGGGACAGGTTTTTCCCGGGGAGCTGTTTTTT. V is TRBV20-1 and J is TRBJ2-2, with 8 positions matching TRBD1. This CDR3 is built from 16 residues. The trim removed 0 bases at V and 6 bases at J, leaving 9 bases unmatched. Germline V gene data show CDR1 as DFQATT and CDR2 as SNEGSKA (reference sequence).

This clonotype was recorded a few times. The rearrangement links TRBV6-1 to TRBJ2-7, with D perhaps TRBD1 (5 bases). The CDR3 is 13 amino acids. The germline CDR1 and CDR2 sequences are MNHNS and SASEGT. V was trimmed by 8 bases and J by 3 bases, leaving 14 bases between them. CDR3 DNA: TGTGCCAGCTCCACCTGGGGCGACTACGAGCAGTACTTC. Translating it yields CASSTWGDYEQYF.

The V and J genes are TRBV4-2 and TRBJ2-7; 8 nucleotides agree with TRBD2. Germline V gene data show CDR1 as LGHNA and CDR2 as YNFKEQ. V gave up 0 bases and J gave up 5 bases; unmatched junction bases: 6. This CDR3 is built from 15 residues. The DNA of the CDR3 is TGTGCCAGCAGCCAAGAGATAAGCGGGAGTCACGAGCAGTACTTC. Amino acids: CASSQEISGSHEQYF.

V usage is TRBV12-3 or TRBV12-4 and J usage is TRBJ2-7, with TRBD2 as a possible D gene (6 bases). This CDR3 comprises 14 residues. The V and J ends lost 3 bases and 3 bases respectively, with 12 bases between them. The CDR3 sequence is CASSFAGTGYEQYF. CDR3 bases: TGTGCCAGCAGTTTTGCGGGGACCGGCTACGAGCAGTACTTC.

This clonotype was picked up a small number of times. The V call is TRBV27, the J call TRBJ2-4; the match to TRBD2 covers 7 bases. CDR3 length equals 15 residues. Germline assignment: CDR1 MNHEY and CDR2 SMNVEV (reference sequence). The V segment lost 5 bases and the J segment 8 bases; nucleotides outside the gene matches: 12. The CDR3 DNA sequence: TGTGCCAGCAGTCCCCGTCCCAGCGGGATCGACATTCAGTACTTC. Its protein product is CASSPRPSGIDIQYF.

J is TRBJ2-1 and V is TRBV6-6; 7 bases match TRBD1. The CDR3 runs to 13 residues. Germline CDR1 is MNHNY and CDR2 is SVGAGI (reference sequence). Unmatched junction bases numbered 4, after V lost 5 bases and J lost 6 bases. The CDR3 here is CASSQTGPNEQFF. In DNA, the CDR3 is TGTGCCAGCAGTCAGACAGGGCCCAATGAGCAGTTCTTC.